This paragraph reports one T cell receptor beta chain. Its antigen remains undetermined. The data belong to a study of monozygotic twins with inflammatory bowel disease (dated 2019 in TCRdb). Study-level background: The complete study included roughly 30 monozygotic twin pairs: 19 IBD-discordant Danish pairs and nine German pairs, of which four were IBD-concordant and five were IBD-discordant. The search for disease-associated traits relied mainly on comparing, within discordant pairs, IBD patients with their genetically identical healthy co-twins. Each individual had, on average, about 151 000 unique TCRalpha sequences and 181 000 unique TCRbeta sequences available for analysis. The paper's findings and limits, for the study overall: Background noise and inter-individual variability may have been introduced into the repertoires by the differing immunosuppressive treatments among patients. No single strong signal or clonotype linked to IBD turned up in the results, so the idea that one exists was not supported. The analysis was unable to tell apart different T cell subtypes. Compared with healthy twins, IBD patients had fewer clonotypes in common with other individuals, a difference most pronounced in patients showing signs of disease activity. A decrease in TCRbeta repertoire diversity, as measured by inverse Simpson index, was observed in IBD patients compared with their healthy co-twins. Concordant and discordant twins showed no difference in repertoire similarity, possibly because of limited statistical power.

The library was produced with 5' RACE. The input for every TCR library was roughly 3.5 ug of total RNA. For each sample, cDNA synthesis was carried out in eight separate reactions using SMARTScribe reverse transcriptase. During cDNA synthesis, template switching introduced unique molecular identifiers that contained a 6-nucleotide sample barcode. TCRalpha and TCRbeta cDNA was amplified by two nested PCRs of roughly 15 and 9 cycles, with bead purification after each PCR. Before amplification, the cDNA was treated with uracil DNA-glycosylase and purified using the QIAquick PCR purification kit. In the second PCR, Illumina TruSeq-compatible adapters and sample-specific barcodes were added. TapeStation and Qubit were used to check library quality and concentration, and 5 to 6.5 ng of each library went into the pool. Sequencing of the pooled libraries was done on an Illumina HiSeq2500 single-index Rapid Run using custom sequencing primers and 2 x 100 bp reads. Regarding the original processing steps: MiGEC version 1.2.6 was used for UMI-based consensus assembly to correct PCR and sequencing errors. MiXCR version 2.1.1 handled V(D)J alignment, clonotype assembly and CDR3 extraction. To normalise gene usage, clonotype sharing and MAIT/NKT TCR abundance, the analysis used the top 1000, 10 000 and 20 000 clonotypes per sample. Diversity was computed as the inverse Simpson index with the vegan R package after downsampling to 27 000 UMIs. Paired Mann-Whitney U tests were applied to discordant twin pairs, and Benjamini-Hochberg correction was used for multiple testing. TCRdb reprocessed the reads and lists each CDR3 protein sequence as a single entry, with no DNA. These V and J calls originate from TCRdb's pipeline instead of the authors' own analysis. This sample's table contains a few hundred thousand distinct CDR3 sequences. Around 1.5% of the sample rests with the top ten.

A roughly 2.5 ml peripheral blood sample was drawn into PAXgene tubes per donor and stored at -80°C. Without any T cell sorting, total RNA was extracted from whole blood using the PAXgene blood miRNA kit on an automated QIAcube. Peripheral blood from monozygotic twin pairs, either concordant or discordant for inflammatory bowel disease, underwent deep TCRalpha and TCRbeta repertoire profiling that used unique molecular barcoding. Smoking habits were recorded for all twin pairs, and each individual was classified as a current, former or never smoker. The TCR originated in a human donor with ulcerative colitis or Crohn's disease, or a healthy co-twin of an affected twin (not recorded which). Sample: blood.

This receptor has the CDR3 CASSAPGRRNTIYF. The chain couples TRBV6-1 to TRBJ1-3; TCRdb gives TRBD1 as the D gene, but with no DNA this cannot be confirmed. CDR1 and CDR2, per the germline V gene, are MNHNS and SASEGT. Spanning cysteine to phenylalanine, the CDR3 consists of 14 amino acids. The nucleotide record is missing.